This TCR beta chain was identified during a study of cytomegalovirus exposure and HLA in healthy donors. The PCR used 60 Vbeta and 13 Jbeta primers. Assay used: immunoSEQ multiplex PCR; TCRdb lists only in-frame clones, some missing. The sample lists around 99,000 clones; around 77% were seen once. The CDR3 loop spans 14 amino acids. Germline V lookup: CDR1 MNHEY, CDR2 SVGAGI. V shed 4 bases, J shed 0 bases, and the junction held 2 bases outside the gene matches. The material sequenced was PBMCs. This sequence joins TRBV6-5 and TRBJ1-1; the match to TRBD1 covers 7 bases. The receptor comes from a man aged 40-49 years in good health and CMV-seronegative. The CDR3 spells CASSWGQLNTEAFF. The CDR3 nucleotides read TGTGCCAGCAGTTGGGGACAGTTGAACACTGAAGCTTTCTTT.